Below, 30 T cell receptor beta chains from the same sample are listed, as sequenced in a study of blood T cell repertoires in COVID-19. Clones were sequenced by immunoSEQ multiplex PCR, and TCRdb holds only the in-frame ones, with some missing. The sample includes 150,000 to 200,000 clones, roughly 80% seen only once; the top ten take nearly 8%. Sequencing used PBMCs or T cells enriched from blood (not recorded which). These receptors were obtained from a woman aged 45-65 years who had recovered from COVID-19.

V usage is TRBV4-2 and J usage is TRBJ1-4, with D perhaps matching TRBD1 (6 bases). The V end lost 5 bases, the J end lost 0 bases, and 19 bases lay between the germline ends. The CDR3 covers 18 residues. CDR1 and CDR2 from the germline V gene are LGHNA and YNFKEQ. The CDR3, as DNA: TGTGCCAGCAGCAAGACAGGAGCCGGGGATGCAACTAATGAAAAACTGTTTTTT. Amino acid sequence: CASSKTGAGDATNEKLFF.

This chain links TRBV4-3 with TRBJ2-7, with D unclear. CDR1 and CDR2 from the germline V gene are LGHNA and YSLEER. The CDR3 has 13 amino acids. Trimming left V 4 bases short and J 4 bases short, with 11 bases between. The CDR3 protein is CASSPMRGYEQYF. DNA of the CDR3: TGCGCCAGCAGCCCCATGCGAGGATACGAGCAGTACTTC.

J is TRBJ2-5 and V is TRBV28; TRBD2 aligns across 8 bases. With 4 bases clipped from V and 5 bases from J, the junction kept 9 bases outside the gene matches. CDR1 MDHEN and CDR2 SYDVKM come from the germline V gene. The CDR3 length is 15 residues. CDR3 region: CASSSPGTSRETQYF. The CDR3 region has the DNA TGTGCCAGCAGTTCCCCCGGGACTAGTAGGGAGACCCAGTACTTC.

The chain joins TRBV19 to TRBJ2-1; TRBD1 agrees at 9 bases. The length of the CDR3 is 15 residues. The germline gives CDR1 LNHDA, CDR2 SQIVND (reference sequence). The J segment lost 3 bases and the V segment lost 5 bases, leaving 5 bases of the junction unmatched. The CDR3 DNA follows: TGTGCCAGTAGTCCCCGGGACAGGGTCTACAATGAGCAGTTCTTC. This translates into CASSPRDRVYNEQFF.

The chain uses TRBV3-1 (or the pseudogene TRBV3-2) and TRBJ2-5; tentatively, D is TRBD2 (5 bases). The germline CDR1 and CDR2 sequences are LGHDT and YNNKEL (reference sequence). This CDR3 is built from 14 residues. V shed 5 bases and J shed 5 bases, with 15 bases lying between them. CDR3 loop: CASSSSVSGETQYF. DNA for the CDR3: TGTGCCAGCAGCTCCTCGGTTTCGGGGGAGACCCAGTACTTC.

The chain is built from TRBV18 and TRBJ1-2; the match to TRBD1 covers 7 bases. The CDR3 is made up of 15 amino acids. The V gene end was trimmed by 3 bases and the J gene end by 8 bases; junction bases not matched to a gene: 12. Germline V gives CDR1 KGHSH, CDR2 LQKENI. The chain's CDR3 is CASSPTGIGAGGYTF. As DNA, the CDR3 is TGTGCCAGCTCACCGACAGGGATAGGGGCGGGCGGCTACACCTTC.

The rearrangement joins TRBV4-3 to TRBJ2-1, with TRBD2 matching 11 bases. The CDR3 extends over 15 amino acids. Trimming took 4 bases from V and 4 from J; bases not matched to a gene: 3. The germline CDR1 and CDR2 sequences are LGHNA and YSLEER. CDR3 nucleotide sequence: TGCGCCAGCAGCCCCGGGACTAGCGGATACAATGAGCAGTTCTTC. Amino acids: CASSPGTSGYNEQFF.

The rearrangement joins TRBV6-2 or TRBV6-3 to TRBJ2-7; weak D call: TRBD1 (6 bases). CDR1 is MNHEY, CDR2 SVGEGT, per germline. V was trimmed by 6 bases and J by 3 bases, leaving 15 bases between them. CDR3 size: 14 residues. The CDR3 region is CASSLSTGRYEQYF. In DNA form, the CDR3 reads TGTGCCAGCAGCTTATCCACAGGGCGCTACGAGCAGTACTTC.

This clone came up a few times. The CDR3 sequence: CASSSKQGTGSNQPQHF. Written as DNA, the CDR3 is TGTGCCAGCAGTTCTAAACAGGGGACGGGGAGCAATCAGCCCCAGCATTTT. The chain joins TRBV3-1 (or the pseudogene TRBV3-2) to TRBJ1-5; 7 bases fit TRBD1. CDR1 LGHDT and CDR2 YNNKEL come from the germline V gene (reference sequence). There are 17 residues in the CDR3. Unmatched junction bases numbered 12, after V lost 6 bases and J lost 1 base.

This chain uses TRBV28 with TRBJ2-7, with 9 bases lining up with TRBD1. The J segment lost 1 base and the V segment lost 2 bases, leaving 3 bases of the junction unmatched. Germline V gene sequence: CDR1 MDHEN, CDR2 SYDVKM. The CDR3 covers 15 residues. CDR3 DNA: TGTGCCAGCAGTTTAGGGGGGACAGGGTCCTACGAGCAGTACTTC. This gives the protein CASSLGGTGSYEQYF.

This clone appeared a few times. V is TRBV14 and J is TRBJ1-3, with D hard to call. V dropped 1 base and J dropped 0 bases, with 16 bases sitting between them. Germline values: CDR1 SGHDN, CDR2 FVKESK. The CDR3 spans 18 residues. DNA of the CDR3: TGTGCCAGCAGCCAAGTGGGGAGATCTCGCGTCTCTGGAAACACCATATATTTT. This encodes CASSQVGRSRVSGNTIYF.

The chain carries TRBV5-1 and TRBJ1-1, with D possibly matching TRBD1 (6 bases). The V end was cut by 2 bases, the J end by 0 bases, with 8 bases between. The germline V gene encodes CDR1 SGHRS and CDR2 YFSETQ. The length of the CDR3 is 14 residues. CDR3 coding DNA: TGCGCCAGCAGCTTTCAGGGGATGAACACTGAAGCTTTCTTT. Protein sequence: CASSFQGMNTEAFF.

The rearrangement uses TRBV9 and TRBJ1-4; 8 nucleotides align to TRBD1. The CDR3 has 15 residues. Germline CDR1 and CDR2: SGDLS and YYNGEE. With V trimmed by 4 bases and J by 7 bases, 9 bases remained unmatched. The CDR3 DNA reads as TGTGCCAGCAGCTCTCCGGACAGGGAGAGTGAAAAACTGTTTTTT. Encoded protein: CASSSPDRESEKLFF.

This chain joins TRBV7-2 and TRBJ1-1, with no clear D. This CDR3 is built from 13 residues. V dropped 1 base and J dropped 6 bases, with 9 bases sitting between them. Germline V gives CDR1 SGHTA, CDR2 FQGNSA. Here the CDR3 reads CASSLGGLAEAFF. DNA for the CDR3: TGTGCCAGCAGCTTAGGAGGGTTGGCTGAAGCTTTCTTT.

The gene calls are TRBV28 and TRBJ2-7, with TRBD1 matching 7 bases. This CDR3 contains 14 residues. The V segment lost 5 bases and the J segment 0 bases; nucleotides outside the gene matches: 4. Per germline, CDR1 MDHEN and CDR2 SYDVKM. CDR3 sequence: CASSVTGASYEQYF. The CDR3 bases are TGTGCCAGCAGTGTCACAGGGGCCTCCTACGAGCAGTACTTC. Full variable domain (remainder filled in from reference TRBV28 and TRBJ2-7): DVKVTQSSRYLVKRTGEKVFLECVQDMDHENMFWYRQDPGLGLRLIYFSYDVKMKEKGDIPEGYSVSREKKERFSLILESASTNQTSMYLCASSVTGASYEQYFGPGTRLTVT.

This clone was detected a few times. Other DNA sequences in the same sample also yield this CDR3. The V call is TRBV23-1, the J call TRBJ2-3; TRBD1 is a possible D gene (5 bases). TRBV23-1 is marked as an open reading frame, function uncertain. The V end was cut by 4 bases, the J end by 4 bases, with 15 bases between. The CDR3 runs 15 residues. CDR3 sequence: CASSLHGQGPDTQYF. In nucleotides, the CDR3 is TGCGCCAGCAGTCTTCACGGGCAGGGCCCAGATACGCAGTATTTT.

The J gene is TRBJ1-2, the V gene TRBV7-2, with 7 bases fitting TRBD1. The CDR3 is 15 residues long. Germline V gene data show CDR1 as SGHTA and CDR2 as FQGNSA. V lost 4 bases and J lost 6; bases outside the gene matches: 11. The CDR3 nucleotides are TGTGCCAGCAGCTCCCGGACAGGAGCCGTGGATGGCTACACCTTC. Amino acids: CASSSRTGAVDGYTF.

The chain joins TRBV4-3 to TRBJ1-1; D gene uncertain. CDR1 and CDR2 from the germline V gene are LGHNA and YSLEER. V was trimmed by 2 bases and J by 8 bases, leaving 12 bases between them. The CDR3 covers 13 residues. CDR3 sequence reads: CASSQNLQHEAFF. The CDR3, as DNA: TGCGCCAGCAGCCAAAATTTACAACACGAAGCTTTCTTT.

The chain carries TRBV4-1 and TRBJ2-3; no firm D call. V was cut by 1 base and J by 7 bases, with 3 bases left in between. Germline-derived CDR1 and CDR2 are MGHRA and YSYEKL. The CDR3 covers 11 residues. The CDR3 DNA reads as TGCGCCAGCAGCCAAGCCTATACGCAGTATTTT. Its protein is CASSQAYTQYF.

The CDR3 loop reads CASSTRQGSPYQPQHF. CDR3 DNA: TGTGCCAGTAGTACCCGACAGGGGTCACCCTATCAGCCCCAGCATTTT. This chain links TRBV19 with TRBJ1-5; 8 bases match TRBD1. The germline V gene encodes CDR1 LNHDA and CDR2 SQIVND (reference sequence). The CDR3 spans 16 residues. The trim removed 4 bases at V and 5 bases at J, leaving 10 bases unmatched.

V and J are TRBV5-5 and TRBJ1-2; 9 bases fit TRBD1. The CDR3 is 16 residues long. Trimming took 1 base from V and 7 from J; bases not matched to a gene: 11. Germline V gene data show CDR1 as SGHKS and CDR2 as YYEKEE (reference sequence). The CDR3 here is CASSLWGGQGISGYTF. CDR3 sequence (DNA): TGTGCCAGCAGCTTGTGGGGGGGACAGGGAATCTCTGGCTACACCTTC.

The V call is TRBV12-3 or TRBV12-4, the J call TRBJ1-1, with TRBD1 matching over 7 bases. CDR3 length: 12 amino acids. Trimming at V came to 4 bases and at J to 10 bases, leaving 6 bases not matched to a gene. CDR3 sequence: CASSSTGKIAFF. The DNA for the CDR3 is TGTGCCAGCAGTTCGACAGGGAAGATAGCTTTCTTT.

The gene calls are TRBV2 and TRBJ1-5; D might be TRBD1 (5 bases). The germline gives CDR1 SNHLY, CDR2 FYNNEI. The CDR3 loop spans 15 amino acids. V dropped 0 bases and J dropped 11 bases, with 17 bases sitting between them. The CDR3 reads CASSEALGTWGAQHF. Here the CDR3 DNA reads TGTGCCAGCAGTGAAGCGCTCGGTACATGGGGGGCCCAGCATTTT.

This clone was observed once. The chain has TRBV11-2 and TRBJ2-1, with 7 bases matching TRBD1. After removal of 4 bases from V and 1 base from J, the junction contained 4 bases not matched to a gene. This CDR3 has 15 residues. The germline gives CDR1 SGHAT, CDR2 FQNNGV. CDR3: CASSSLRGSYNEQFF. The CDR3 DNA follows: TGTGCCAGCAGCTCACTCAGGGGGTCCTACAATGAGCAGTTCTTC.

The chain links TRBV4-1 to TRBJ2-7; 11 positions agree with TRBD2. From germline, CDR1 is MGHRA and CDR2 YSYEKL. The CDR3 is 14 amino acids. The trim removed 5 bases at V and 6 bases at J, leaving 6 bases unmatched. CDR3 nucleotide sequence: TGCGCCAGCAGCTTACTAGCGGGAGAGGTCGAGCAGTACTTC. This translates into CASSLLAGEVEQYF.

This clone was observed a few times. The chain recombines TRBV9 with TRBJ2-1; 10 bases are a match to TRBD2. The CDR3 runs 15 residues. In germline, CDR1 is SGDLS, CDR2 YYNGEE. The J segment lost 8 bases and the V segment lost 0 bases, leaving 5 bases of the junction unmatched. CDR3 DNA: TGTGCCAGCAGCGTAGAAGCGGGAGGGCTCTATGAGCAGTTCTTC. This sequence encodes CASSVEAGGLYEQFF. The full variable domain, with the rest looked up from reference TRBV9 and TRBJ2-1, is DSGVTQTPKHLITATGQRVTLRCSPRSGDLSVYWYQQSLDQGLQFLIQYYNGEERAKGNILERFSAQQFPDLHSELNLSSLELGDSALYFCASSVEAGGLYEQFFGPGTRLTVL.

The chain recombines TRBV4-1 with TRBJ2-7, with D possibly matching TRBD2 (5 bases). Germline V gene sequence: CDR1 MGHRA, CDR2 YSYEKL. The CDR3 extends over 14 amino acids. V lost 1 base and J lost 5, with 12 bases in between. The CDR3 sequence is CASSQAGFSNEQYF. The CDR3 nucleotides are TGCGCCAGCAGCCAAGCGGGATTTAGCAACGAGCAGTACTTC.

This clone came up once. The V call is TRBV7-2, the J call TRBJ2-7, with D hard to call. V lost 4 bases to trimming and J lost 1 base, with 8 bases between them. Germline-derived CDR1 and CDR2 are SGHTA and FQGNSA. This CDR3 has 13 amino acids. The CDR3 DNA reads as TGTGCCAGCAGCTCCCCAGGATCCTACGAGCAGTACTTC. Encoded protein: CASSSPGSYEQYF.

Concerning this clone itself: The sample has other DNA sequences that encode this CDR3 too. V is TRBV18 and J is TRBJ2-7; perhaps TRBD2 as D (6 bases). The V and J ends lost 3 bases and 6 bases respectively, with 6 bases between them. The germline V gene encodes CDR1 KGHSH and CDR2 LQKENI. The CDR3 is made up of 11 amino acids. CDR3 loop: CASSPGGEQYF. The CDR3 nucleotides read TGTGCCAGCTCACCGGGGGGCGAGCAGTACTTC.

The CDR3 DNA reads TGTGCCAGCAGCGCCGGGATTTATGGCTACACCTTC. Translation: CASSAGIYGYTF. V usage is TRBV7-2 and J usage is TRBJ1-2, with D hard to call. The CDR3 has 12 residues. Trimming removed 5 bases at V and 5 bases at J, with 9 bases between. Germline V CDR1 and CDR2: SGHTA, FQGNSA.